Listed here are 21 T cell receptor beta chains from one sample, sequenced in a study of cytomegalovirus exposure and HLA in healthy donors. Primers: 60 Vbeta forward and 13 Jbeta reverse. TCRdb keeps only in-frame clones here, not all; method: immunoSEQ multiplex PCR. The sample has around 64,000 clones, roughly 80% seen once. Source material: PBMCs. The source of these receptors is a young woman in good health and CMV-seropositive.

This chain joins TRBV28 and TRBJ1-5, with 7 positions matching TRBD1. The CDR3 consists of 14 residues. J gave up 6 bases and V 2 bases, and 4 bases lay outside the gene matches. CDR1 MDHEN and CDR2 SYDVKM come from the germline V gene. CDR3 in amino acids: CASSLAGGGQPQHF. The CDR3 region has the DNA TGTGCCAGCAGTTTAGCAGGGGGAGGTCAGCCCCAGCATTTT. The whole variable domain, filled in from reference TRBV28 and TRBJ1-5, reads DVKVTQSSRYLVKRTGEKVFLECVQDMDHENMFWYRQDPGLGLRLIYFSYDVKMKEKGDIPEGYSVSREKKERFSLILESASTNQTSMYLCASSLAGGGQPQHFGDGTRLSIL.

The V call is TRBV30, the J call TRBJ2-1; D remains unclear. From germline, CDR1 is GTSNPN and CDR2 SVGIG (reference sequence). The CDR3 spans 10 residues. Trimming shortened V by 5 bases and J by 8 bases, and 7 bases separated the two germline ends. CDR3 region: CAWGDYEQFF. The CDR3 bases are TGTGCCTGGGGTGACTATGAGCAGTTCTTC.

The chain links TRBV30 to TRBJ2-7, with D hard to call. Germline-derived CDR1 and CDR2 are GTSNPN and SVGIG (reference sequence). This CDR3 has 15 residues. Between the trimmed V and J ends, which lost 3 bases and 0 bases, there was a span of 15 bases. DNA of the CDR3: TGTGCCTGGAGGAAGGAGTGGTTGAGCTCCTACGAGCAGTACTTC. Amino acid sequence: CAWRKEWLSSYEQYF.

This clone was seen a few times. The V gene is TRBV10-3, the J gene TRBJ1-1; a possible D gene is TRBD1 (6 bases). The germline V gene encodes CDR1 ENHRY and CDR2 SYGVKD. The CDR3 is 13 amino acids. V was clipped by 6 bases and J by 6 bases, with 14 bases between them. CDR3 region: CAIRPYNRAEAFF. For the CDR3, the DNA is TGTGCCATCAGGCCCTATAACAGGGCTGAAGCTTTCTTT.

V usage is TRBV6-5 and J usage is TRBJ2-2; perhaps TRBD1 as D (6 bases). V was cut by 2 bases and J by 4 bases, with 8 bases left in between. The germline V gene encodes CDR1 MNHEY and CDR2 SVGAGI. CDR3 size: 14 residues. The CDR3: CASSYGRGTGELFF. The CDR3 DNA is TGTGCCAGCAGTTACGGCAGGGGCACCGGGGAGCTGTTTTTT.

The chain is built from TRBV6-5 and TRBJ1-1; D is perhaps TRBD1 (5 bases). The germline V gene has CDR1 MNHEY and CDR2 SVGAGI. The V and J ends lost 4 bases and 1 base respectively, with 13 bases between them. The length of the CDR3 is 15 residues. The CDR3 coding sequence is TGTGCCAGCAGTTCGGGGGGGATTGGGAACACTGAAGCTTTCTTT. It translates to CASSSGGIGNTEAFF.

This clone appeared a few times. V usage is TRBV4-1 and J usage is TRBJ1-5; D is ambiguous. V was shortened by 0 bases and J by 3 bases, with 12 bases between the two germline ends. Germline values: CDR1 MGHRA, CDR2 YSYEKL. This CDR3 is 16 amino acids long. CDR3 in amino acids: CASSQEVTAANQPQHF. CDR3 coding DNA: TGCGCCAGCAGCCAAGAGGTTACAGCGGCCAATCAGCCCCAGCATTTT.

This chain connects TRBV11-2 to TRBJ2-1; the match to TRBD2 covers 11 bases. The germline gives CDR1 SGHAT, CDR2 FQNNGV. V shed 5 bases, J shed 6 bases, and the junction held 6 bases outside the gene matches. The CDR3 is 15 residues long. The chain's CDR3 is CASSLLAGVLNEQFF. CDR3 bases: TGTGCCAGCAGCCTACTAGCGGGAGTCCTCAATGAGCAGTTCTTC.

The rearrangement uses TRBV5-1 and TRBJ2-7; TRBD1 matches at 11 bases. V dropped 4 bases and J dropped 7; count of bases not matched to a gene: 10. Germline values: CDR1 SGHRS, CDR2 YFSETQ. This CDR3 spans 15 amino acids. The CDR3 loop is CASSIGDRGREEQYF. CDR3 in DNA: TGCGCCAGCAGCATAGGGGACAGGGGGAGGGAAGAGCAGTACTTC.

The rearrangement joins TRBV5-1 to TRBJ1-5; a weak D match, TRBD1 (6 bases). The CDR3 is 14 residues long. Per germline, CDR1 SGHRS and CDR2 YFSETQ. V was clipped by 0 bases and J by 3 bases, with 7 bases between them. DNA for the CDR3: TGCGCCAGCAGCTTGGGGGACATCAATCAGCCCCAGCATTTT. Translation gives CASSLGDINQPQHF.

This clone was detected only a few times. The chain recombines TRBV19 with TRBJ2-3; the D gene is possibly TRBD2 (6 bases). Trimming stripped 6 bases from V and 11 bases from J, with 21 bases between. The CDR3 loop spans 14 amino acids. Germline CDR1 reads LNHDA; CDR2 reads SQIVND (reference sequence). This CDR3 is CASSSIPLAPGQYF. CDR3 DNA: TGTGCCAGTAGCTCAATCCCACTAGCCCCGGGGCAGTATTTT.

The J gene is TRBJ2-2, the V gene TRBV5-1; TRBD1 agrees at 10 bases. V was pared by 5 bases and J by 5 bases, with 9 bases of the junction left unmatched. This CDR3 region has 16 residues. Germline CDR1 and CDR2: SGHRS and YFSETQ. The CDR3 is CASRFRTGQGTGELFF. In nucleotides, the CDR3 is TGCGCCAGCAGATTTAGGACGGGACAGGGGACCGGGGAGCTGTTTTTT.

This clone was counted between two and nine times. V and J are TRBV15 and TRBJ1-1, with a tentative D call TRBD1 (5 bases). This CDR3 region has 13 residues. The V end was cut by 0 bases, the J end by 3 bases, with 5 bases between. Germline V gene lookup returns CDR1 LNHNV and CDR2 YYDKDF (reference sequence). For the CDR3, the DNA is TGTGCCACCAGCAGAGACAGGGACACTGAAGCTTTCTTT. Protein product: CATSRDRDTEAFF.

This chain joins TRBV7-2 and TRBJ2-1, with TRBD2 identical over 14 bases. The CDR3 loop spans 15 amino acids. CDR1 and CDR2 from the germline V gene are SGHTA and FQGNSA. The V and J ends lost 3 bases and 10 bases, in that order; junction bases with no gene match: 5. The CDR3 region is CASSLSWTSGGEQFF. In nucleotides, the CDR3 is TGTGCCAGCAGCTTGAGCTGGACTAGCGGGGGGGAGCAGTTCTTC.

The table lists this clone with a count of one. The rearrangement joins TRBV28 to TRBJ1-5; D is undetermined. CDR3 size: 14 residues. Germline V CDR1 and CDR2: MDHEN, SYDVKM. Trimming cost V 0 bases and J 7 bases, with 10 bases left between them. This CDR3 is CASSLWNGLQPQHF. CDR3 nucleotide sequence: TGTGCCAGCAGTTTATGGAACGGTTTGCAGCCCCAGCATTTT.

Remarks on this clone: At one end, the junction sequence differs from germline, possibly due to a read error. CDR3 residues: CASSSDRGGTLVF. In DNA, the CDR3 is TGTGCCAGCAGCTCCGACCGGGGTGGGACACTGGTATTC. The chain combines TRBV7-7 with TRBJ1-2; D might be TRBD1 (6 bases). From germline, CDR1 is SSHAT and CDR2 FNYEAQ (reference sequence). CDR3 length equals 13 residues.

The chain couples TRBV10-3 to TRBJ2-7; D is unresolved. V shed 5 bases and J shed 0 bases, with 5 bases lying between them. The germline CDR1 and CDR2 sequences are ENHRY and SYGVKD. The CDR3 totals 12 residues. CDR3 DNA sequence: TGTGCCATCAGTTTTAGCTCCTACGAGCAGTACTTC. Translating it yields CAISFSSYEQYF.

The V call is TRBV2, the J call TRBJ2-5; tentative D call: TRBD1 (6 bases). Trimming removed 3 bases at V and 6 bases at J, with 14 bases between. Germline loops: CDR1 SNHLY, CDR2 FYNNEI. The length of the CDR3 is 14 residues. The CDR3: CASSDLQGFKTQYF. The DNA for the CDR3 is TGTGCCAGCAGTGATTTACAGGGATTCAAGACCCAGTACTTC.

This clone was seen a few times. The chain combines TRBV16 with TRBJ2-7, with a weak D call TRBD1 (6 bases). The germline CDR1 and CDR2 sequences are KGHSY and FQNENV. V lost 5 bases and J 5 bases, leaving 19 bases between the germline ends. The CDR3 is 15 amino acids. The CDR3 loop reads CASSYLSTGFHEQYF. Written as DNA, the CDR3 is TGTGCCAGCAGCTACCTTTCGACAGGATTCCACGAGCAGTACTTC.

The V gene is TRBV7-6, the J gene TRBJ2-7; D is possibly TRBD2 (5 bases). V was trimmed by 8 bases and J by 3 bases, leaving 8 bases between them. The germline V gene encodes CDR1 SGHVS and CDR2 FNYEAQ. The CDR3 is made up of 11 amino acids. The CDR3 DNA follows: TGTGCCAGCGGGAGCATCTACGAGCAGTACTTC. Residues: CASGSIYEQYF.

The CDR3 is CASSSRDRAYPNYGYTF. The CDR3 bases are TGTGCCAGCAGTTCCCGGGACAGGGCCTACCCTAACTATGGCTACACCTTC. The chain uses TRBV28 and TRBJ1-2, with 9 nucleotides matching TRBD1. The CDR3 spans 17 residues. Per the germline V gene, CDR1 is MDHEN and CDR2 is SYDVKM. V lost 4 bases to trimming and J lost 0 bases; unmatched junction nucleotides: 9.